This is a list of T cell receptor beta chains from one sample in a study of blood T cell repertoires in COVID-19. Only in-frame clones appear in the TCRdb table, and some are missing; sequencing was by immunoSEQ multiplex PCR. The sample carries under 300,000 clones, less than 90% recorded once. Material: peripheral blood. These TCRs come from a woman in her 70s with COVID-19, enrolled during active disease. The CDR3 runs from the conserved cysteine through the conserved F or W. D genes are given only for firm matches. Rows give clone size only sometimes, using once, few, many, or a class for an expanded clone.

TRBJ2-7 once TRBD1 TRBV10-3 14 CAISEQGLGYEQYF TGTGCCATCAGCGAACAGGGGCTCGGGTACGAGCAGTACTTC
TRBJ2-7 . . TRBV29-1 11 CSVLIGDEQYF TGCAGCGTTCTCATAGGGGACGAGCAGTACTTC
TRBJ1-5 . . TRBV10-1 13 CASSEHSNQPQHF TGCGCCAGCAGTGAGCATAGCAATCAGCCCCAGCATTTT
TRBJ1-1 . . TRBV4-1 14 CASSLRTANTEAFF TGCGCCAGCAGCCTAAGGACAGCGAACACTGAAGCTTTCTTT
TRBJ1-1 . . TRBV18 13 CASSSGVNTEAFF TGTGCCAGCTCTTCGGGAGTGAACACTGAAGCTTTCTTT
TRBJ1-3 . TRBD1 TRBV28 14 CASSTGAAGNTIYF TGTGCCAGCAGTACAGGGGCTGCAGGAAACACCATATATTTT
TRBJ1-2 . . TRBV4-3 14 CASSQAPGSYGYTF TGCGCCAGCAGCCAAGCCCCTGGCTCCTATGGCTACACCTTC
TRBJ1-6 . TRBD1 TRBV27 15 CASSSQTGTYSPLHF TGTGCCAGCAGCTCTCAGACAGGGACATATTCACCCCTCCACTTT
TRBJ2-7 . TRBD1 TRBV23-1 14 CASSRQGRNYEQYF TGCGCCAGCAGTCGACAGGGACGGAACTACGAGCAGTACTTC
TRBJ1-3 . . TRBV7-2 17 CASSLMPSGLSGNTIYF TGTGCCAGCAGCTTAATGCCGAGCGGCCTCTCTGGAAACACCATATATTTT
TRBJ2-3 few TRBD2 TRBV4-1 18 CASSQEELAGGNTDTQYF TGCGCCAGCAGCCAAGAGGAGCTAGCGGGGGGCAACACAGATACGCAGTATTTT
TRBJ1-4 . . TRBV19 14 CASSTRDGNEKLFF TGTGCCAGTAGTACGAGGGATGGCAATGAAAAACTGTTTTTT
TRBJ2-3 . . TRBV10-3 17 CAISGGPLGVPTDTQYF TGTGCCATCAGTGGAGGGCCACTCGGGGTCCCTACAGATACGCAGTATTTT
TRBJ1-2 . TRBD1 TRBV5-1 15 CASSFNGQGGYGYTF TGCGCCAGCAGCTTCAACGGACAGGGCGGCTATGGCTACACCTTC
TRBJ2-5 . . TRBV7-2 15 CASSQGRGRQETQYF TGTGCCAGCAGCCAGGGGAGGGGACGGCAAGAGACCCAGTACTTC
TRBJ1-2 . . TRBV28 11 CASSSVYGYTF TGTGCCAGCAGTTCGGTCTATGGCTACACCTTC
TRBJ1-1 . . TRBV5-4 15 CASSLSGQASTEAFF TGTGCCAGCAGCTTGTCTGGCCAGGCAAGCACTGAAGCTTTCTTT
TRBJ1-1 . . TRBV15 13 CATSNRVGTEAFF TGTGCCACCAGCAACAGGGTGGGCACTGAAGCTTTCTTT